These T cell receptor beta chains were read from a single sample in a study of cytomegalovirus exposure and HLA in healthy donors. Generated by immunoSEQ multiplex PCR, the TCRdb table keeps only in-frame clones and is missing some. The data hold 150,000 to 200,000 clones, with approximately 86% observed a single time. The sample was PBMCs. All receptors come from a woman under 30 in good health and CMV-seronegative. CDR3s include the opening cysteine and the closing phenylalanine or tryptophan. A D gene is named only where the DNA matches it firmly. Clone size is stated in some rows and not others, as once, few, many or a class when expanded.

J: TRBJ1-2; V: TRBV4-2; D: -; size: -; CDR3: CASSQRESQLQSYTF; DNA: TGTGCCAGCAGCCAACGGGAATCCCAGCTGCAGAGCTACACCTTC
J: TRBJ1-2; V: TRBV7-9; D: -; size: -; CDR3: CASLQSGSDYGYTF; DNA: TGTGCCAGCCTACAGTCTGGGTCAGACTATGGCTACACCTTC
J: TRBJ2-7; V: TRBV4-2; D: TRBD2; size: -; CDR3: CASSQERGLAGGTEQYF; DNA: TGTGCCAGCAGCCAAGAAAGGGGACTAGCGGGAGGAACCGAGCAGTACTTC
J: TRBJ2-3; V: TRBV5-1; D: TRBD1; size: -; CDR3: CASTSRDRGTDTQYF; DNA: TGCGCCAGCACCAGCCGGGACAGGGGCACAGATACGCAGTATTTT
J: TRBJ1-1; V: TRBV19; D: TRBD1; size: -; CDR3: CATRTGNTEAFF; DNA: TGTGCCACCCGGACAGGGAACACTGAAGCTTTCTTT
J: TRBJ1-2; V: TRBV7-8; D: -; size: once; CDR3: CASSALRGGYTF; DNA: TGTGCCAGCAGCGCCCTGCGGGGTGGCTACACCTTC
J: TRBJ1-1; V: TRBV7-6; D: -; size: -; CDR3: CASNSPPAADRGFF; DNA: TGTGCCAGCAACTCCCCTCCGGCAGCGGACCGAGGTTTCTTT
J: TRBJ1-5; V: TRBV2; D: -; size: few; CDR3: CASSKTAKPQHF; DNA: TGTGCCAGCAGTAAGACAGCCAAGCCCCAGCATTTT
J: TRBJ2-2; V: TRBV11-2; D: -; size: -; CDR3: CASSTLAGGELFF; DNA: TGTGCCAGCAGCACCCTAGCTGGCGGGGAGCTGTTTTTT
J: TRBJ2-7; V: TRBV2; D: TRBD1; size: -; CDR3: CAVRQGFDSYEQYF; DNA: TGTGCCGTTAGACAGGGGTTTGACTCCTACGAGCAGTACTTC
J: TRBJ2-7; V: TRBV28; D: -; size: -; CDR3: CASSLSSYEQYF; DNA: TGTGCCAGCAGTTTATCGAGCTACGAGCAGTACTTC
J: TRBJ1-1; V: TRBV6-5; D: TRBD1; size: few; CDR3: CASYRGTEAFF; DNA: TGTGCCAGTTACAGGGGCACTGAAGCTTTCTTT
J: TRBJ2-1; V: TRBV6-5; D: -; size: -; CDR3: CASSYSAGRDNEQFF; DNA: TGTGCCAGCAGTTACTCGGCGGGGAGAGACAATGAGCAGTTCTTC
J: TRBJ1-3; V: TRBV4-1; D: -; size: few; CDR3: CASSRTGRSGNTIYF; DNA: TGCGCCAGCAGCCGTACAGGCCGCTCTGGAAACACCATATATTTT
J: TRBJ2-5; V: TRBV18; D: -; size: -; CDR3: CASSSGTMETQYF; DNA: TGTGCCAGCTCCTCCGGGACAATGGAGACCCAGTACTTC
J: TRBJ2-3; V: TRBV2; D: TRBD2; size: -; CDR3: CASSFSGSSDITDTQYF; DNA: TGTGCCAGCAGCTTTAGCGGGAGCTCCGACATCACAGATACGCAGTATTTT
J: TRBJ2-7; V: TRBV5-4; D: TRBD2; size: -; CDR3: CASTPGGSSYEQYF; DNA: TGTGCCAGCACCCCGGGGGGTAGCTCCTACGAGCAGTACTTC
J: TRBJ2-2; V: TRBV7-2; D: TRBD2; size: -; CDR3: CASSLGGGKSGELFF; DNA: TGTGCCAGCAGCTTAGGCGGGGGTAAATCCGGGGAGCTGTTTTTT
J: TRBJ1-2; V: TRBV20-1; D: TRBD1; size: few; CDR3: CSGTGPYGYTF; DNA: TGCAGTGGGACAGGACCGTATGGCTACACCTTC
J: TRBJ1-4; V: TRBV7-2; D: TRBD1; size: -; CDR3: CASSFLGQGLNEKLFF; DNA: TGTGCCAGCAGCTTCTTGGGACAGGGCCTTAATGAAAAACTGTTTTTT
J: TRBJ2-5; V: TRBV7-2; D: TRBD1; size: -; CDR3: CASSLDRGQETQYF; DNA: TGTGCCAGCAGCTTGGACAGGGGCCAAGAGACCCAGTACTTC
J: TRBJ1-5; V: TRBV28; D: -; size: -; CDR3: CASSSVQNQPQHF; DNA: TGTGCCAGCAGTTCGGTACAGAACCAGCCCCAGCATTTT
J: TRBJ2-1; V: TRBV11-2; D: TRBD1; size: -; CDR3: CASSQGQPYNEQFF; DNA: TGTGCCAGCAGCCAGGGACAGCCCTACAATGAGCAGTTCTTC
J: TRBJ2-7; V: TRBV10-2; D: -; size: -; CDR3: CASSVTAGDYEQYF; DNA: TGCGCCAGCAGTGTTACGGCAGGGGACTACGAGCAGTACTTC
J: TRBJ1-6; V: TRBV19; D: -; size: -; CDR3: CASSRGGSFLPLHF; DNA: TGTGCCAGTAGTAGAGGTGGGTCCTTTCTGCCCCTCCACTTT
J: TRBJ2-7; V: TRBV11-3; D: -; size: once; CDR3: CASSSRFIDEQYF; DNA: TGTGCCAGCAGCTCGCGATTCATAGACGAGCAGTACTTC
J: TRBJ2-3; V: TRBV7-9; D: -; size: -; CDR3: CASSWQGPTDTQYF; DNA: TGTGCCAGCAGCTGGCAGGGTCCCACAGATACGCAGTATTTT
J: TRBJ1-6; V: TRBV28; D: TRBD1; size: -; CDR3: CASTSPGTGGSPLHF; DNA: TGTGCCAGCACCTCACCCGGGACAGGGGGTTCACCCCTCCACTTT
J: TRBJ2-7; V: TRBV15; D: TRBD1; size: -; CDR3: CATSGTGGDPYEQYF; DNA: TGTGCCACCAGCGGGACAGGGGGCGACCCCTACGAGCAGTACTTC
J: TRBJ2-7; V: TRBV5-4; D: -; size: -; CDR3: CASSPRGGANEQYF; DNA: TGTGCCAGCAGCCCAAGAGGAGGAGCTAACGAGCAGTACTTC
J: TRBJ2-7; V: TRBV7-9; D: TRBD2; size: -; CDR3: CASGLAGSYEQYF; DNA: TGTGCCAGCGGACTAGCGGGATCCTACGAGCAGTACTTC
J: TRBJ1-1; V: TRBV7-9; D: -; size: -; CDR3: CASSRRQVGNTEAFF; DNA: TGTGCCAGCAGCCGGCGACAGGTCGGGAACACTGAAGCTTTCTTT
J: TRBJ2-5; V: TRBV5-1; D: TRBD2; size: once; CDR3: CASSWSLAGGQETQYF; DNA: TGCGCCAGCAGCTGGTCACTAGCGGGAGGACAAGAGACCCAGTACTTC
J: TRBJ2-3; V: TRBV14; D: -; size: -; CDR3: CASSSRAGATDTQYF; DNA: TGTGCCAGCAGTTCCCGGGCGGGTGCTACAGATACGCAGTATTTT
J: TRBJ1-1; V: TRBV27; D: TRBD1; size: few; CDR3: CASSLLTGGSGEAFF; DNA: TGTGCCAGCAGTTTATTGACAGGGGGCTCTGGTGAAGCTTTCTTT
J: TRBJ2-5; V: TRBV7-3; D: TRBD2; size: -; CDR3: CASSRNPGGGETQYF; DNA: TGTGCCAGCAGCCGAAATCCGGGAGGGGGAGAGACCCAGTACTTC